What follows are 8 T cell receptor beta chains derived from one specimen sequenced in a study of cytomegalovirus exposure and HLA in healthy donors. The PCR used 60 Vbeta and 13 Jbeta primers. The assay was immunoSEQ multiplex PCR, and TCRdb's table has in-frame clones only and misses some. The table lists about 140,000 clones, 70% to 85% of them singletons. The sequencing sample was made of PBMCs. The receptor set was obtained from an older woman in good health and CMV-seropositive.

CDR3 loop: CASSPGQGAIYGYTF. In DNA form, the CDR3 reads TGTGCCAGCAGCCCTGGACAGGGGGCCATCTATGGCTACACCTTC. The chain couples TRBV11-2 to TRBJ1-2, with 11 bases identical to TRBD1. Germline assignment: CDR1 SGHAT and CDR2 FQNNGV. The CDR3 totals 15 residues. The ends lost 5 bases at V and 4 bases at J; junction bases unmatched: 6.

The chain joins TRBV7-8 to TRBJ1-1, with D hard to call. Germline V gene lookup returns CDR1 SGHVS and CDR2 FQNEAQ. V was pared by 3 bases and J by 6 bases, with 14 bases between. The CDR3 contains 14 residues. This CDR3 is CASSFYTGSAEAFF. CDR3 sequence (DNA): TGTGCCAGCAGCTTCTACACCGGTAGCGCTGAAGCTTTCTTT.

This rearrangement joins TRBV9 to TRBJ2-1, with D unclear. Germline lookup yields CDR1 SGDLS and CDR2 YYNGEE. V lost 4 bases to trimming and J lost 6 bases, with 11 bases between them. The CDR3 contains 13 residues. The CDR3 loop reads CASSTLGRNEQFF. The DNA of the CDR3 is TGTGCCAGCAGCACCCTGGGCCGCAATGAGCAGTTCTTC.

There are a few counts of this clone. The chain joins TRBV13 to TRBJ1-1; tentatively, D is TRBD1 (6 bases). V was trimmed by 2 bases and J by 9 bases, leaving 13 bases between them. Germline lookup yields CDR1 PRHDT and CDR2 FYEKMQ (reference sequence). The CDR3 has 13 amino acids. The chain's CDR3 is CASSLRDIAKAFF. As DNA, the CDR3 is TGTGCCAGCAGCTTACGGGACATAGCTAAAGCTTTCTTT.

The chain combines TRBV25-1 with TRBJ2-3; 10 bases agree with TRBD2. The trim removed 2 bases at V and 2 bases at J, leaving 4 bases unmatched. Germline V lookup: CDR1 MGHDK, CDR2 SYGVNS. This CDR3 comprises 16 residues. This CDR3 is CASSETTSGTTDTQYF. CDR3 coding DNA: TGTGCCAGCAGTGAAACTACTAGCGGGACCACAGATACGCAGTATTTT.

The chain recombines TRBV27 with TRBJ2-7; TRBD1 agrees at 9 bases. Germline V gene data show CDR1 as MNHEY and CDR2 as SMNVEV (reference sequence). J gave up 3 bases and V 5 bases, and 5 bases lay outside the gene matches. The length of the CDR3 is 14 residues. The DNA for the CDR3 is TGTGCCAGCAGTGGGACAGGGATATTCTACGAGCAGTACTTC. Its translation: CASSGTGIFYEQYF.

This chain connects TRBV7-2 to TRBJ2-5; 11 bases match TRBD1. TRBJ2-7 matches the DNA end more closely, so the J call is doubtful. Germline-derived CDR1 and CDR2 are SGHTA and FQGNSA. This CDR3 spans 15 amino acids. The chain's CDR3 is CASSPDRGRIYEQYF. CDR3 nucleotides: TGTGCCAGCAGCCCGGACAGGGGGCGGATCTACGAGCAGTACTTC.

This clone came up once. The V and J genes are TRBV30 and TRBJ1-1; no firm D call. V lost 4 bases and J lost 1, with 22 bases in between. The germline CDR1 and CDR2 sequences are GTSNPN and SVGIG (reference sequence). CDR3 size: 17 residues. CDR3 region: CAWTLPPRGGKNTEAFF. DNA for the CDR3: TGTGCCTGGACCCTTCCCCCCCGGGGAGGTAAGAACACTGAAGCTTTCTTT. Full variable domain (outside the CDR3, taken from reference TRBV30 and TRBJ1-1): SQTIHQWPATLVQPVGSPLSLECTVEGTSNPNLYWYRQAAGRGLQLLFYSVGIGQISSEVPQNLSASRPQDRQFILSSKKLLLSDSGFYLCAWTLPPRGGKNTEAFFGQGTRLTVV.